This is a list of T cell receptor beta chains from one sample in a study of blood T cells in healthy people across ages. From the 5' RACE reads, TCRdb called clonotypes with MiXCR, one entry per CDR3 protein. The sample lists about 900,000 distinct CDR3 sequences; 60% to 80% were seen once. The specimen was blood. Receptor source: a young man in good health. CDR3s include the opening cysteine and the closing phenylalanine or tryptophan. The D gene is left open where the match is weak. Clone size is given for some rows only: seen once, a few or many times, or a class if the clone is expanded.

V,J,D,size,CDR3,DNA
TRBV5-5,TRBJ1-4,TRBD1,NA,CASSSTRDRGANEKLFF,TGTGCCAGCAGCTCCACTAGGGACAGGGGGGCTAATGAAAAACTGTTTTTT
TRBV3-1,TRBJ2-6,NA,few,CASSQDLSGANVLTF,TGTGCCAGCAGCCAAGATCTCTCTGGGGCCAACGTCCTGACTTTC
TRBV9,TRBJ2-5,NA,NA,CASSVEARGGETQYF,TGTGCCAGCAGCGTAGAAGCCCGGGGCGGGGAGACCCAGTACTTC
TRBV9,TRBJ2-1,NA,NA,CASSPSPTLSSYNEQFF,TGTGCCAGCAGCCCAAGCCCTACCCTAAGCTCCTACAATGAGCAGTTCTTC
TRBV20-1,TRBJ2-1,TRBD2,NA,CSARDYSGGHNEQFF,TGCAGTGCTAGAGATTACAGCGGGGGCCACAATGAGCAGTTCTTC
TRBV5-1,TRBJ2-5,NA,many,CASSFGTQGGETQYF,TGCGCCAGCAGCTTCGGGACGCAGGGGGGAGAGACCCAGTACTTC
TRBV21-1,TRBJ2-5,NA,NA,CASSKGKTGEGDETQYF,TGTGCCAGCAGCAAAGGGAAGACAGGGGAAGGGGATGAGACCCAGTACTTC
TRBV6-2/TRBV6-3,TRBJ2-1,TRBD2,few,CASSGGLAGINEQFF,TGTGCCAGCAGTGGGGGACTAGCGGGGATCAATGAGCAGTTCTTC
TRBV12-3/TRBV12-4,TRBJ1-6,NA,NA,CASSFRQDLSSYNSPLHF,TGTGCCAGCAGTTTCCGACAGGACCTCAGCTCCTATAATTCACCCCTCCACTTT
TRBV7-6,TRBJ2-5,TRBD1,NA,CASSLVRQGAGETQYF,TGTGCCAGCAGCTTAGTGCGGCAGGGGGCGGGAGAGACCCAGTACTTC
TRBV7-6,TRBJ1-1,NA,few,CASSSDENTEAFF,TGTGCCAGCAGCTCCGACGAGAACACTGAAGCTTTCTTT
TRBV12-3/TRBV12-4,TRBJ2-1,NA,NA,CASSYLMGGGYNEQFF,TGTGCCAGCAGTTACCTAATGGGAGGGGGCTACAATGAGCAGTTCTTC
TRBV7-2,TRBJ1-2,NA,NA,CASSPPGILGGYTF,TGTGCCAGCAGCCCTCCGGGCATATTAGGTGGCTACACCTTC
TRBV7-6,TRBJ2-7,NA,NA,CASSPVGTAGSSYEQYF,TGTGCCAGCAGCCCCGTGGGGACAGCGGGATCCTCCTACGAGCAGTACTTC
TRBV12-3/TRBV12-4,TRBJ2-5,NA,NA,CASRKGAGYQETQYF,TGTGCCTCACGCAAGGGGGCGGGGTACCAAGAGACCCAGTACTTC
TRBV7-2,TRBJ2-7,NA,NA,CASSPPPEYNEQYF,TGTGCCAGCAGCCCACCCCCGGAGTACAATGAGCAGTACTTC
TRBV20-1,TRBJ2-7,NA,NA,CSARWTLSSYEQYF,TGCAGTGCTCGTTGGACACTGAGCTCCTACGAGCAGTACTTC
TRBV7-2,TRBJ2-7,TRBD1,few,CASSKTGDSSYEQYF,TGTGCCAGCAGCAAGACAGGGGATAGCTCCTACGAGCAGTACTTC
TRBV7-9,TRBJ2-1,TRBD2,few,CASSSWGGTNEQFF,TGTGCCAGCAGCTCCTGGGGGGGGACGAATGAGCAGTTCTTC
TRBV7-2,TRBJ1-5,NA,NA,CASSEAIGTPNQPQHF,TGTGCCAGCAGCGAAGCGATCGGGACACCGAATCAGCCCCAGCATTTT
TRBV7-2,TRBJ2-7,TRBD1,NA,CASRPGQDSYEQYF,TGTGCCAGCAGGCCGGGACAGGACTCCTACGAGCAGTACTTC
TRBV3-1,TRBJ2-3,NA,NA,CASSRQLGEDTQYF,TGTGCCAGCAGCCGACAACTCGGAGAAGATACGCAGTATTTT
TRBV7-2,TRBJ2-3,TRBD1,once,CASSGQGIGRTDTQYF,TGTGCCAGCAGCGGACAGGGGATTGGAAGGACAGATACGCAGTATTTT
TRBV7-9,TRBJ2-1,NA,NA,CASSLASNGAEQFF,TGTGCCAGCAGCTTAGCCTCTAACGGGGCTGAGCAGTTCTTC
TRBV29-1,TRBJ1-1,NA,NA,CSVAQVNTEAFF,TGCAGCGTTGCCCAGGTGAACACTGAAGCTTTCTTT
TRBV5-1,TRBJ2-1,NA,NA,CASSPGSTVNEQFF,TGCGCCAGCAGCCCCGGGTCGACAGTCAATGAGCAGTTCTTC
TRBV10-3,TRBJ2-4,NA,NA,CAIIDRDIQYF,TGTGCCATCATTGATCGGGACATTCAGTACTTC
TRBV13,TRBJ2-5,TRBD1,once,CASSSGSQTGGGQETQYF,TGTGCCAGCAGCTCCGGAAGCCAGACAGGGGGCGGTCAAGAGACCCAGTACTTC
TRBV24-1,TRBJ2-3,NA,NA,CATSDQSREGTDTQYF,TGTGCCACCAGTGACCAGTCCCGAGAGGGCACAGATACGCAGTATTTT
TRBV6-2/TRBV6-3,TRBJ2-4,NA,NA,CASSYPTPREPGAKNIQYF,TGTGCCAGCAGTTACCCGACACCCCGAGAGCCTGGAGCCAAAAACATTCAGTACTTC
TRBV12-3/TRBV12-4,TRBJ2-5,TRBD2,NA,CASSLGVAGGRQETQYF,TGTGCCAGCAGTTTAGGCGTAGCGGGGGGCCGCCAAGAGACCCAGTACTTC
TRBV4-3,TRBJ2-7,NA,once,CASSLSRTHYEQYF,TGCGCCAGCAGCCTTTCTCGGACACACTACGAGCAGTACTTC
TRBV4-3,TRBJ2-1,NA,NA,CASSQGYGEQFF,TGCGCCAGCAGCCAAGGATATGGTGAGCAGTTCTTC
TRBV25-1,TRBJ2-1,NA,NA,CASSATTGNNEQFF,TGTGCCAGCAGTGCGACGACAGGAAACAATGAGCAGTTCTTC
TRBV3-1,TRBJ1-2,NA,NA,CTSTGDRQSPNYGYTF,TGTACCAGCACTGGAGATAGACAGAGCCCTAACTATGGCTACACCTTC
TRBV29-1,TRBJ2-6,NA,NA,CSVENTWGLGANVLTF,TGCAGCGTTGAAAACACATGGGGGCTGGGGGCCAACGTCCTGACTTTC
TRBV20-1,TRBJ1-4,NA,once,CSARFKDEKLFF,TGCAGTGCTAGATTCAAGGATGAAAAACTGTTTTTT
TRBV4-3,TRBJ2-1,NA,many,CASGKGGLAGVNEQFF,TGCGCCAGCGGGAAAGGCGGGCTAGCTGGGGTCAATGAGCAGTTCTTC
TRBV7-3,TRBJ1-6,TRBD1,few,CASSSHLGQGVSPLHF,TGTGCCAGCAGCTCCCACCTAGGACAGGGGGTTTCACCCCTCCACTTT
TRBV18,TRBJ2-1,TRBD2,NA,CASSPQTSGGYNEQFF,TGTGCCAGCTCACCTCAGACTAGCGGGGGGTACAATGAGCAGTTCTTC
TRBV12-3/TRBV12-4,TRBJ2-3,NA,few,CASSLSERDTQYF,TGTGCCAGCAGTTTAAGTGAAAGAGATACGCAGTATTTT
TRBV10-3,TRBJ2-5,TRBD1,few,CAISEGTDQETQYF,TGTGCCATCAGTGAAGGGACAGACCAAGAGACCCAGTACTTC
TRBV9,TRBJ2-1,NA,NA,CASSVGQNYNEQFF,TGTGCCAGCAGCGTAGGGCAGAATTACAATGAGCAGTTCTTC
TRBV11-2,TRBJ1-2,NA,many,CASSPRDYGYTF,TGTGCCAGCAGTCCCAGGGACTATGGCTACACCTTC
TRBV6-5,TRBJ1-2,TRBD1,NA,CASSYTGTAAGYGYTF,TGTGCCAGCAGCTACACAGGGACAGCCGCGGGGTATGGCTACACCTTC
TRBV30,TRBJ2-1,NA,NA,CAWMRGTYNEQFF,TGTGCCTGGATGAGGGGGACCTACAATGAGCAGTTCTTC
TRBV28,TRBJ2-6,NA,NA,CASSRHYSGANVLTF,TGTGCCAGCAGTCGACACTACTCTGGGGCCAACGTCCTGACTTTC
TRBV6-6,TRBJ2-4,NA,NA,CARDKENIQYF,TGTGCCAGGGACAAGGAAAACATTCAGTACTTC
TRBV9,TRBJ1-2,TRBD1,few,CASSVEKGAYGYTF,TGTGCCAGCAGCGTAGAAAAGGGGGCATATGGCTACACCTTC
TRBV9,TRBJ2-1,NA,NA,CASSPIAVDNEQFF,TGTGCCAGCAGCCCCATAGCCGTCGACAATGAGCAGTTCTTC
TRBV27,TRBJ1-4,NA,NA,CASGDGFAENEKLFF,TGTGCCAGCGGGGACGGCTTTGCGGAGAATGAAAAACTGTTTTTT
TRBV6-1,TRBJ2-5,TRBD1,NA,CASTRDREETQYF,TGTGCCAGCACCCGGGACAGAGAAGAGACCCAGTACTTC